The rows below give T cell receptor beta chains drawn from one sample of a study of OX40 agonist ivuxolimab in advanced cancers. The assay was immunoSEQ multiplex PCR, and TCRdb's table has in-frame clones only and misses some. The sample yields around 73,000 clones, about nine tenths seen once. Sample: CD4+ or CD8+ T cells sorted from blood, taken in a trial of the OX40 agonist ivuxolimab. These receptors came from an adult with an advanced solid tumor such as melanoma, head and neck, liver or kidney cancer. Both conserved end residues are trimmed from each CDR3.

TRBJ2-1	15	TRBV9	ASSVVSDTSSYNEQF
TRBJ1-5	13	TRBV27	ASKTAKYSNQPQH
TRBJ1-6	15	TRBV4-1	ASSQDTVSSYNSPLH
TRBJ1-3	12	TRBV9	ASRQGVVGNTIY
TRBJ1-1	14	TRBV5-4	ASSDRESAEYTEAF
TRBJ2-3	9	TRBV7-3	ASSETDTQY
TRBJ2-3	16	TRBV9	ASSVEGMGGSVTDTQY
TRBJ2-1	11	TRBV6-1	ASSGTDYNEQF
TRBJ1-2	9	TRBV10-3	AISGAEGYT
TRBJ2-1	10	TRBV27	ASSSLSGEQF
TRBJ1-5	15	TRBV6-4	ASSETALGGSNQPQH
TRBJ2-7	10	TRBV29-1	SGQGSNNEQY
TRBJ2-7	15	TRBV27	ASSPLLGRGVRYEQY
TRBJ1-5	14	TRBV6-1	ASSELGHLSNQPQH
TRBJ2-7	11	TRBV7-6	ASSRRDHYEQY
TRBJ2-1	13	TRBV7-6	ASSLGQGIYNEQF
TRBJ1-2	14	TRBV29-1	SVDRGDRTLFYGYT